One and the same sample provided the 32 T cell receptor beta chains below, sequenced in a study of metastatic and nonmetastatic thyroid tumors. All patients were untreated before thyroid surgery. TCRdb re-called clones via MiXCR from the PCR reads. The sample records 43,000 or so clones, less than 5% being singletons. The sample was blood. These receptors originate from a female donor with papillary thyroid cancer or a benign thyroid nodule (not recorded which). Some clones in this sample may be carry-over from other donors' samples.

This clone was recorded a few times. V gene TRBV28 combines with J gene TRBJ1-1; 9 bases are shared with TRBD1. This CDR3 has 13 amino acids. V lost 5 bases and J lost 11; bases outside the gene matches: 9. In germline, CDR1 is MDHEN, CDR2 SYDVKM. CDR3 nucleotide sequence: TGTGCCAGCAGTCTCCCCCCCGGGACAGGGGCTTTCTTT. It specifies CASSLPPGTGAFF.

This clone was detected a few times. This chain links TRBV28 with TRBJ2-5, with D maybe TRBD2 (7 bases). Germline values: CDR1 MDHEN, CDR2 SYDVKM. Trimming removed 2 bases from V and 5 bases from J, with 15 bases in between. This CDR3 region has 15 residues. The CDR3 region has the DNA TGTGCCAGCAGTTTAGGAGGGGGGGCGCGGGAGACCCAGTACTTC. Translating gives CASSLGGGARETQYF.

The chain joins TRBV6-2 or TRBV6-3 to TRBJ2-7; D remains unclear. CDR3 length: 15 residues. V dropped 5 bases and J dropped 3 bases, with 17 bases sitting between them. The germline V gene encodes CDR1 MNHEY and CDR2 SVGEGT. The DNA of the CDR3 is TGTGCCAGCAGTGCTCTAGAAGGCCCTTACTACGAGCAGTACTTC. Amino acids: CASSALEGPYYEQYF.

This clone was picked up a small number of times. The gene calls are TRBV11-3 and TRBJ2-2; 9 bases fit TRBD2. J lost 6 bases, V lost 3 bases, and 11 bases had no gene match. There are 17 residues in the CDR3. The germline CDR1 and CDR2 sequences are SGHNT and YENEEA. The CDR3 DNA is TGTGCCAGCAGCTTCTCATGGGGTAGCGGGAGTGCCGGGGAGCTGTTTTTT. Translated, it gives CASSFSWGSGSAGELFF.

This clone occurred many times. This rearrangement joins TRBV19 to TRBJ2-5; no firm D call. Germline loops: CDR1 LNHDA, CDR2 SQIVND (reference sequence). V gave up 4 bases and J gave up 5 bases, with 8 bases separating them. This CDR3 has 12 amino acids. CDR3 amino acids: CASSKLGETQYF. CDR3 DNA: TGTGCCAGTAGTAAGTTAGGGGAGACCCAGTACTTC. Supplemented by reference TRBV19 and TRBJ2-5, the full variable domain reads DGGITQSPKYLFRKEGQNVTLSCEQNLNHDAMYWYRQDPGQGLRLIYYSQIVNDFQKGDIAEGYSVSREKKESFPLTVTSAQKNPTAFYLCASSKLGETQYFGPGTRLLVL.

At least ten counts were recorded for this clone. The chain employs TRBV5-1 and TRBJ2-7; D is possibly TRBD2 (6 bases). The germline V and J ends were trimmed by 4 bases and 6 bases, with 17 bases remaining between them. Germline V gene sequence: CDR1 SGHRS, CDR2 YFSETQ. The CDR3 loop spans 14 amino acids. CDR3 in DNA: TGCGCCAGCAGCCTACGACTAGAGCTGAGCGAGCAGTACTTC. This encodes CASSLRLELSEQYF.

This clone has a count of ten or more. The V gene is TRBV7-6, the J gene TRBJ2-2; 13 bases match TRBD2. This CDR3 has 20 amino acids. The trim removed 8 bases at V and 3 bases at J, leaving 18 bases unmatched. The germline V gene has CDR1 SGHVS and CDR2 FNYEAQ. The DNA for the CDR3 is TGTGCCAGCTATCTTCGGGGAGGACTAGCGGGAGCCAGCTACACCGGGGAGCTGTTTTTT. Translation gives CASYLRGGLAGASYTGELFF.

In the case of this clone: The junction differs from germline at one of its ends, possibly a read error. The chain joins TRBV6-5 to TRBJ2-5; a weak D match, TRBD2 (5 bases). CDR1 and CDR2 from the germline V gene are MNHEY and SVGAGI. This CDR3 contains 14 residues. Here the CDR3 DNA reads TGTGCCAGCATTTACTCGACTATCGATGAGACCCAGTACTTC. Amino acid sequence: CASIYSTIDETQYF.

This clone was counted a few times. The DNA for the CDR3 is TGCAGTGCTCGTTTTTGTGGAGGCTCCTACGAGCAGTACTTC. Translating gives CSARFCGGSYEQYF. The J gene is TRBJ2-7, the V gene TRBV20-1; D is possibly TRBD2 (5 bases). The CDR3 has 14 amino acids. Germline V gene data show CDR1 as DFQATT and CDR2 as SNEGSKA (reference sequence). Trimming removed 5 bases at V and 0 bases at J, with 14 bases between.

The rearrangement joins TRBV20-1 to TRBJ2-5, with 9 bases matching TRBD2. The germline CDR1 and CDR2 sequences are DFQATT and SNEGSKA (reference sequence). The V segment lost 0 bases and the J segment 1 base; nucleotides outside the gene matches: 6. CDR3 length: 16 residues. The CDR3: CSARDLLAGPQETQYF. In DNA form, the CDR3 reads TGCAGTGCTAGAGACCTTCTAGCGGGGCCCCAAGAGACCCAGTACTTC.

This clone was detected only a few times. V gene TRBV6-2 or TRBV6-3 combines with J gene TRBJ1-1; perhaps TRBD1 as D (5 bases). V was pared by 2 bases and J by 6 bases, with 13 bases between. This CDR3 comprises 14 residues. CDR1 is MNHEY, CDR2 SVGEGT, per germline. CDR3 in DNA: TGTGCCAGCAGTTACCCGGGGGAAGTGGCTGAAGCTTTCTTT. This gives the protein CASSYPGEVAEAFF.

This clone has only a few counts. V and J are TRBV7-2 and TRBJ1-1; D unclear. CDR1 is SGHTA and CDR2 is FQGNSA in the germline V gene. The ends were cut back, 4 bases at V and 11 bases at J, with 17 bases in the middle. CDR3 length: 13 residues. CDR3 in DNA: TGTGCCAGCAGCTCCCGACAAGGAGGTTTTGCTTTCTTT. Translating gives CASSSRQGGFAFF.

In its sample, this clone was seen many times. V and J are TRBV19 and TRBJ1-4, with 7 positions matching TRBD1. V dropped 1 base and J dropped 5; count of bases not matched to a gene: 10. Germline V gene lookup returns CDR1 LNHDA and CDR2 SQIVND (reference sequence). The CDR3 length is 17 residues. The CDR3 loop is CASSIGWAKGQNEKLFF. CDR3 sequence (DNA): TGTGCCAGTAGTATAGGATGGGCGAAGGGACAGAATGAAAAACTGTTTTTT.

This clone was seen ten or more times. Other DNA sequences in this sample translate to the same CDR3. The V call is TRBV7-9, the J call TRBJ2-2; unclear D gene. Trimming left V 5 bases short and J 0 bases short, with 7 bases between. Germline assignment: CDR1 SEHNR and CDR2 FQNEAQ (reference sequence). The CDR3 consists of 14 residues. This CDR3 reads CASSLEANTGELFF. CDR3 DNA: TGTGCCAGCAGCCTAGAAGCGAACACCGGGGAGCTGTTTTTT.

This clone was observed a handful of times. The CDR3 carries no conserved terminal phenylalanine or tryptophan, so it likely arises from a read error. The chain links TRBV13 to TRBJ1-2; TRBD1 is a possible D gene (6 bases). V gave up 4 bases and J gave up 5 bases, with 20 bases separating them. Germline V gene lookup returns CDR1 PRHDT and CDR2 FYEKMQ (reference sequence). This CDR3 is built from 16 residues. CDR3 amino acids: CASSSKGTGRQYGYTS. The CDR3 nucleotides read TGTGCCAGCAGCTCCAAGGGCACAGGGCGGCAGTATGGCTACACCTCC.

This clone was detected many times. The chain combines TRBV18 with TRBJ2-7; no definite D call. The CDR3 contains 13 residues. The germline V gene has CDR1 KGHSH and CDR2 LQKENI. V lost 2 bases, J lost 4 bases, and 9 bases lay in between. The CDR3 bases are TGTGCCAGCTCACCAGACTCCCCATACGAGCAGTACTTC. It is translated as CASSPDSPYEQYF. Using reference TRBV18 and TRBJ2-7 for the parts outside the CDR3, the full variable domain is NAGVMQNPRHLVRRRGQEARLRCSPMKGHSHVYWYRQLPEEGLKFMVYLQKENIIDESGMPKERFSAEFPKEGPSILRIQQVVRGDSAAYFCASSPDSPYEQYFGPGTRLTVT.

This clone was seen many times. This sequence joins TRBV19 and TRBJ2-5, with 8 nucleotides matching TRBD2. CDR3 length equals 19 residues. Germline V gives CDR1 LNHDA, CDR2 SQIVND (reference sequence). The junction had 20 bases not matched to a gene; V was cut back by 3 bases and J by 5 bases. In nucleotides, the CDR3 is TGTGCCAGTAGTATCCACCCCCTGTCGATTGAGCGGGAGTTGGAGACCCAGTACTTC. Translating it yields CASSIHPLSIERELETQYF.

In nucleotides, the CDR3 is TGTGCCAGCACCCGAGGGGGGGGGTCTGAAAAACTGTTTTTT. This translates into CASTRGGGSEKLFF. This chain uses TRBV6-4 with TRBJ1-4, with D possibly TRBD1 on 6 matching bases. V lost 7 bases, J lost 7 bases, and 16 bases lay in between. Germline assignment: CDR1 MRHNA and CDR2 SNTAGT. CDR3 length: 14 amino acids.

This clone was recorded many times. The chain joins TRBV7-8 to TRBJ1-3; D gene uncertain. Germline V CDR1 and CDR2: SGHVS, FQNEAQ. Trimming took 5 bases from V and 2 from J, leaving 16 bases between them. There are 16 residues in the CDR3. The CDR3: CASSRYPPSTGNTIYF. In DNA form, the CDR3 reads TGTGCCAGCAGCCGGTACCCTCCATCCACTGGAAACACCATATATTTT. The full variable domain, rest sourced from reference TRBV7-8 and TRBJ1-3, is GAGVSQSPRYKVAKRGQDVALRCDPISGHVSLFWYQQALGQGPEFLTYFQNEAQLDKSGLPSDRFFAERPEGSVSTLKIQRTQQEDSAVYLCASSRYPPSTGNTIYFGEGSWLTVV.

This clone was detected ten times or more. J is TRBJ2-1 and V is TRBV24-1, with 9 bases fitting TRBD1. Per the germline V gene, CDR1 is KGHDR and CDR2 is SFDVKD. The V segment lost 3 bases and the J segment 5 bases; nucleotides outside the gene matches: 4. This CDR3 has 15 residues. CDR3 nucleotides: TGTGCCACCAGTGATAACAGGGGGCTCGACAATGAGCAGTTCTTC. Translating gives CATSDNRGLDNEQFF.

This clone was observed a handful of times. The chain has TRBV20-1 and TRBJ2-2, with D unclear. Germline CDR1 reads DFQATT; CDR2 reads SNEGSKA (reference sequence). CDR3 size: 13 residues. The ends were cut back, 2 bases at V and 6 bases at J, with 10 bases in the middle. This CDR3 is CSARYWDSGELFF. In nucleotides, the CDR3 is TGCAGTGCTAGATATTGGGATTCCGGGGAGCTGTTTTTT.

This clone was seen ten or more times. The chain joins TRBV7-8 to TRBJ2-3, with TRBD2 as a possible D gene (5 bases). V lost 5 bases and J 5 bases, leaving 14 bases between the germline ends. This CDR3 region has 14 residues. In germline, CDR1 is SGHVS, CDR2 FQNEAQ. CDR3 region: CASSGSLGVDTQYF. The CDR3 nucleotides read TGTGCCAGCAGCGGGAGTCTCGGGGTAGATACGCAGTATTTT.

This clone occurred many times. The chain recombines TRBV2 with TRBJ2-1, with unresolved D. The CDR3 loop spans 14 amino acids. Germline CDR1 is SNHLY and CDR2 is FYNNEI. Trimming cost V 7 bases and J 5 bases, with 15 bases left between them. CDR3 loop: CASTLTFGHNEQFF. CDR3 nucleotides: TGTGCCAGCACTCTTACATTTGGCCACAATGAGCAGTTCTTC. The variable domain in full, with the rest retrieved from reference TRBV2 and TRBJ2-1, is EPEVTQTPSHQVTQMGQEVILRCVPISNHLYFYWYRQILGQKVEFLVSFYNNEISEKSEIFDDQFSVERPDGSNFTLKIRSTKLEDSAMYFCASTLTFGHNEQFFGPGTRLTVL.

A few counts support this clone. The chain links TRBV6-9 to TRBJ2-1; no clear D gene. The CDR3 spans 15 residues. The V gene lost 7 bases and the J gene lost 15 bases, with 28 bases spanning the gap. From germline, CDR1 is MNHGY and CDR2 SVAAGI. The CDR3 DNA reads as TGTGCCAGCACTTACTCTAAGCTGGGAACGCGAGGATGGTTCTTC. Its protein product is CASTYSKLGTRGWFF.

This clone was detected many times. The gene calls are TRBV2 and TRBJ1-2; 10 positions match TRBD1. V lost 6 bases, J lost 4 bases, and 5 bases stayed unmatched. The CDR3 spans 14 residues. Germline CDR1 and CDR2: SNHLY and FYNNEI. CDR3 in amino acids: CASRAGTGVYGYTF. CDR3 coding DNA: TGTGCCAGCAGGGCCGGGACAGGGGTCTATGGCTACACCTTC.

CDR3 nucleotide sequence: TGTGCCAGCATTTCCGACAGGTCTGGAAGCACGATATATTTT. Its translation: CASISDRSGSTIYF. The chain links TRBV6-2 or TRBV6-3 to TRBJ1-3; weak D call: TRBD1 (6 bases). The CDR3 has 14 amino acids. Germline assignment: CDR1 MNHEY and CDR2 SVGEGT. The V end lost 7 bases, the J end lost 13 bases, and 23 bases lay between the germline ends.

This clone came up many times. The V gene is TRBV24-1, the J gene TRBJ2-2; 8 bases map to TRBD2. V was pared by 3 bases and J by 3 bases, with 2 bases of the junction left unmatched. Germline CDR1 and CDR2: KGHDR and SFDVKD. The CDR3 has 15 residues. The CDR3 loop reads CATSDPGGDTGELFF. In DNA form, the CDR3 reads TGTGCCACCAGTGATCCCGGGGGGGACACCGGGGAGCTGTTTTTT.

This clone was counted at least ten times. V is TRBV24-1 and J is TRBJ2-1; 9 bases align to TRBD2. Trimming at V came to 3 bases and at J to 3 bases, leaving 17 bases not matched to a gene. The germline CDR1 and CDR2 sequences are KGHDR and SFDVKD. The CDR3 covers 20 residues. The CDR3 region has the DNA TGTGCCACCAGTGATCCCGGGACTAGCCCTCACAAACAAAACTACAATGAGCAGTTCTTC. Protein: CATSDPGTSPHKQNYNEQFF.

This clone was observed many times. The rearrangement links TRBV20-1 to TRBJ2-1, with a weak D call TRBD1 (5 bases). The CDR3 has 14 residues. The V end lost 0 bases, the J end lost 4 bases, and 10 bases lay between the germline ends. Looked up from germline, CDR1 is DFQATT and CDR2 is SNEGSKA (reference sequence). CDR3 sequence: CSARDLGDYNEQFF. The CDR3 DNA follows: TGCAGTGCTAGAGATCTAGGGGATTACAATGAGCAGTTCTTC.

This clone appeared many times. The rearrangement joins TRBV11-3 to TRBJ2-3; 11 nucleotides line up with TRBD2. The trim removed 8 bases at V and 2 bases at J, leaving 12 bases unmatched. CDR3 length: 17 residues. Looked up from germline, CDR1 is SGHNT and CDR2 is YENEEA. CDR3 protein: CASQGGTSGAPTDTQYF. As DNA, the CDR3 is TGTGCCAGCCAGGGCGGGACTAGCGGTGCACCCACAGATACGCAGTATTTT.

This clone was counted many times. This chain joins TRBV28 and TRBJ1-6; 8 bases line up with TRBD1. Looked up from germline, CDR1 is MDHEN and CDR2 is SYDVKM. The CDR3 is 17 amino acids. V lost 2 bases and J lost 0; bases outside the gene matches: 3. The DNA for the CDR3 is TGTGCCAGCAGTTTAGGGACAGGTTTCTCCTATAATTCACCCCTCCACTTT. Amino acids: CASSLGTGFSYNSPLHF. The complete variable domain, with remaining parts taken from reference TRBV28 and TRBJ1-6, reads DVKVTQSSRYLVKRTGEKVFLECVQDMDHENMFWYRQDPGLGLRLIYFSYDVKMKEKGDIPEGYSVSREKKERFSLILESASTNQTSMYLCASSLGTGFSYNSPLHFGNGTRLTVT.

In its sample, this clone was seen many times. At the DNA level, this CDR3 is encoded by other sequences in the same sample as well. V is TRBV28 and J is TRBJ1-2, with D unresolved. The CDR3 runs 12 residues. CDR1 and CDR2 from the germline V gene are MDHEN and SYDVKM. Trimming removed 6 bases at V and 0 bases at J, with 5 bases between. CDR3 region: CASRPPNYGYTF. The CDR3 DNA follows: TGTGCCAGCAGACCCCCTAACTATGGCTACACCTTC.